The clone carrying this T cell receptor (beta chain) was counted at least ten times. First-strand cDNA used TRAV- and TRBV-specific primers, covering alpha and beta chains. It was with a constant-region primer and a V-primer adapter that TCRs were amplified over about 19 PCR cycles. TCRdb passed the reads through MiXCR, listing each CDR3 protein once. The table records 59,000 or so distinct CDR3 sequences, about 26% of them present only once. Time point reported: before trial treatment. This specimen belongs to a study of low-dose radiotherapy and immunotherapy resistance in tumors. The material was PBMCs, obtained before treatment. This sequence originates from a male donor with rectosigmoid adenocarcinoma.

The DNA of the CDR3 is TGCAGTGCTAGAGACTCCGGGACTGCGGGCGGGGAGCTGTTTTTT. This sequence encodes CSARDSGTAGGELFF. V is TRBV20-1 and J is TRBJ2-2, with D perhaps TRBD2 (6 bases). Trimming pared 0 bases from V and 7 bases from J, leaving 15 bases between. The length of the CDR3 is 15 residues. Germline CDR1 reads DFQATT; CDR2 reads SNEGSKA (reference sequence).